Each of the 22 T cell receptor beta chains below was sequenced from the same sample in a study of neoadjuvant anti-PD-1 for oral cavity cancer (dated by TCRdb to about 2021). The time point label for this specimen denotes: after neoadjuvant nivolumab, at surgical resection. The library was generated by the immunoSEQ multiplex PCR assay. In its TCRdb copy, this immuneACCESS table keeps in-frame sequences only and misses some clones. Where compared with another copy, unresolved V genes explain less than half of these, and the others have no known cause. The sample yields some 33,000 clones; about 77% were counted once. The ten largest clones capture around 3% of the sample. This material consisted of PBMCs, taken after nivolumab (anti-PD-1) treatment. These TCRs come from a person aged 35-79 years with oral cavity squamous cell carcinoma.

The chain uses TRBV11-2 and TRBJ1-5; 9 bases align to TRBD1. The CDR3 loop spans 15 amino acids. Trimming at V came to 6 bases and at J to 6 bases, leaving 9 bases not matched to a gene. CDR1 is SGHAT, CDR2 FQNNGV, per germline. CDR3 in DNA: TGTGCCAGCAGTCGGACAGGGGTGCGGAGTCAGCCCCAGCATTTT. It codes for CASSRTGVRSQPQHF.

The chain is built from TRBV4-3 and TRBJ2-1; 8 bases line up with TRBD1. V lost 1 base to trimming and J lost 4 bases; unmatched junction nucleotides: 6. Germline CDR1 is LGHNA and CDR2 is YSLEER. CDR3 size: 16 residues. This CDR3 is CASSQGDRGYYNEQFF. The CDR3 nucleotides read TGCGCCAGCAGCCAAGGTGACAGGGGCTATTACAATGAGCAGTTCTTC.

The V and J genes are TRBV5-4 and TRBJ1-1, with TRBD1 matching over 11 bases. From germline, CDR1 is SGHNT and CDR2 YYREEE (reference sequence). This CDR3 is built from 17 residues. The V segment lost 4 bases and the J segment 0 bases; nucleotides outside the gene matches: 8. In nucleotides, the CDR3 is TGTGCCAGCAGCCAGGGACAGGGGGTGATTATGAACACTGAAGCTTTCTTT. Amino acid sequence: CASSQGQGVIMNTEAFF.

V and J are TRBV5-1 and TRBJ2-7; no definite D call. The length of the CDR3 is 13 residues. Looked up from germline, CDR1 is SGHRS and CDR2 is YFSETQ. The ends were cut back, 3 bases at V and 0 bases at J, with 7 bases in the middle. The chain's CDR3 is CASSSGSSYEQYF. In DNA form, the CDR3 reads TGCGCCAGCAGCTCCGGGTCCTCCTACGAGCAGTACTTC.

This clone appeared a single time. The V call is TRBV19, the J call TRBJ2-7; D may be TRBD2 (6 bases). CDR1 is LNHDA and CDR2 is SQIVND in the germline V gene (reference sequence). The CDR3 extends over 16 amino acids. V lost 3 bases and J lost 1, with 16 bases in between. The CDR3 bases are TGTGCCAGTAGTATTTCTAGCGACACGGTTTCCTACGAGCAGTACTTC. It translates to CASSISSDTVSYEQYF. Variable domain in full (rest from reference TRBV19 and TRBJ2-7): DGGITQSPKYLFRKEGQNVTLSCEQNLNHDAMYWYRQDPGQGLRLIYYSQIVNDFQKGDIAEGYSVSREKKESFPLTVTSAQKNPTAFYLCASSISSDTVSYEQYFGPGTRLTVT.

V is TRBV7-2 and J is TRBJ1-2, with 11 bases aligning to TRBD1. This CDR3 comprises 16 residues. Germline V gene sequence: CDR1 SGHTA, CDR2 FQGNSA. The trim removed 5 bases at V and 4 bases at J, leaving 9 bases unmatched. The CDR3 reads CASSPRDRGTTYGYTF. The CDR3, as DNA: TGTGCCAGCAGCCCCCGGGACAGGGGGACGACCTATGGCTACACCTTC.

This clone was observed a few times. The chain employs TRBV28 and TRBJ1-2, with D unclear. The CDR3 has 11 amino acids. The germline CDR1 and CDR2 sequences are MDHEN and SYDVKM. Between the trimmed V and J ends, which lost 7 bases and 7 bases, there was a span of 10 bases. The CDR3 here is CASMEVGGYTF. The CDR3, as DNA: TGTGCCAGCATGGAGGTCGGTGGCTACACCTTC.

Here the CDR3 DNA reads TGTGCCAGCAGCGGCGGGACACAGAACACTGAAGCTTTCTTT. The encoded protein is CASSGGTQNTEAFF. V gene TRBV9 combines with J gene TRBJ1-1, with a tentative D call TRBD1 (6 bases). Germline V CDR1 and CDR2: SGDLS, YYNGEE. This CDR3 is built from 14 residues. Deletions cut 3 bases from V and 1 base from J, with 10 bases between. The full variable domain, rest sourced from reference TRBV9 and TRBJ1-1, is DSGVTQTPKHLITATGQRVTLRCSPRSGDLSVYWYQQSLDQGLQFLIQYYNGEERAKGNILERFSAQQFPDLHSELNLSSLELGDSALYFCASSGGTQNTEAFFGQGTRLTVV.

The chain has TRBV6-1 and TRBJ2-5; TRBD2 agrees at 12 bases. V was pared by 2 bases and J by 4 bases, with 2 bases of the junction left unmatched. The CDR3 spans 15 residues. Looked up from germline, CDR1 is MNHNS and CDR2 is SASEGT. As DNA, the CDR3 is TGTGCCAGCAGTGAACTAGCGGGGGGGCCAGAGACCCAGTACTTC. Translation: CASSELAGGPETQYF.

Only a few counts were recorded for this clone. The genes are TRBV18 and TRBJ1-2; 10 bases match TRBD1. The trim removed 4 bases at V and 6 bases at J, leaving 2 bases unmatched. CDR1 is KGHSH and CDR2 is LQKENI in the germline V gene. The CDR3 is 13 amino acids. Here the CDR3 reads CASSLDRGHGYTF. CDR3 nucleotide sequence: TGTGCCAGCTCACTTGACAGGGGGCATGGCTACACCTTC.

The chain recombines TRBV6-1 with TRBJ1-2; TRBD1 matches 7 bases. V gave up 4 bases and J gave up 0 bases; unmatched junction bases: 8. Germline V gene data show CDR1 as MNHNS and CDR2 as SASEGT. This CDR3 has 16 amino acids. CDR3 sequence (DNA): TGTGCCAGCAGTGCCGTCGGGACAGTAGCTAACTATGGCTACACCTTC. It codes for CASSAVGTVANYGYTF.

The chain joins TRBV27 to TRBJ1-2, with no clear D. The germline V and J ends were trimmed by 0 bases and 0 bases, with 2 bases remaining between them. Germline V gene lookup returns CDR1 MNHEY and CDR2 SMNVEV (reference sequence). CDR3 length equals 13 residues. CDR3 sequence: CASSLSSNYGYTF. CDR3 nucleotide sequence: TGTGCCAGCAGTTTATCGTCTAACTATGGCTACACCTTC.

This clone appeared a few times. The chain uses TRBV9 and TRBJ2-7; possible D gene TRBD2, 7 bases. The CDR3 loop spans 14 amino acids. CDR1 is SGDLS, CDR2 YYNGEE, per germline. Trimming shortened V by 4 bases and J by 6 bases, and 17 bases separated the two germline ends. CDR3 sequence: CASSPRGAISEQYF. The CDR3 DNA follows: TGTGCCAGCAGCCCCCGGGGGGCCATATCCGAGCAGTACTTC.

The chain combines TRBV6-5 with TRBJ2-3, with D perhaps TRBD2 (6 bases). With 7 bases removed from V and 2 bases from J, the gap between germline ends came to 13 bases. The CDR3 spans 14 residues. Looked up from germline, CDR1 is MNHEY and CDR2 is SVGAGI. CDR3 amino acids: CASTPAGLTDTQYF. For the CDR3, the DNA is TGTGCCAGCACGCCAGCGGGCCTCACAGATACGCAGTATTTT.

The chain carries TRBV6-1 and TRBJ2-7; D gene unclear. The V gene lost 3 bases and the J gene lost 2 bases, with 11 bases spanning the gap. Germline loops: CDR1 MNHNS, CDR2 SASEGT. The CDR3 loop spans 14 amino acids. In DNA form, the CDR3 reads TGTGCCAGCAGTGAGTCCGGAAACCCCTACGAGCAGTACTTC. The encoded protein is CASSESGNPYEQYF.

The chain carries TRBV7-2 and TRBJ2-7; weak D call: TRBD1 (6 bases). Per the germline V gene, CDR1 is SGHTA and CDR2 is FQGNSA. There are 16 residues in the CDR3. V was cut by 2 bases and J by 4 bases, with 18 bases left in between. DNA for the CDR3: TGTGCCAGCAGCTTATTATCTTCAGGGGCCGGGTACGAGCAGTACTTC. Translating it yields CASSLLSSGAGYEQYF.

CDR3 residues: CASSRAGLPYEQYF. The CDR3 coding sequence is TGTGCCAGCTCACGAGCAGGCCTGCCTTACGAGCAGTACTTC. The chain recombines TRBV18 with TRBJ2-7; unclear D gene. The CDR3 consists of 14 residues. Trimming stripped 4 bases from V and 4 bases from J, with 14 bases between. Germline assignment: CDR1 KGHSH and CDR2 LQKENI.

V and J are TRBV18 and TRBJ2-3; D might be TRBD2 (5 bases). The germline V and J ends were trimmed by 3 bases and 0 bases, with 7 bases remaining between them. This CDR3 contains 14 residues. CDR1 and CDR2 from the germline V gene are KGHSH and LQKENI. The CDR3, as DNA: TGTGCCAGCTCACCGCGCGGGAGCACAGATACGCAGTATTTT. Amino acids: CASSPRGSTDTQYF.

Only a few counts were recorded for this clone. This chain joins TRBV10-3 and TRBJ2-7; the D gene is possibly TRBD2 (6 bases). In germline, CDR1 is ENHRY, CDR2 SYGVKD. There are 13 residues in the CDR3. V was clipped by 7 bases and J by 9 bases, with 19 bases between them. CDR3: CAITAGLSKLQYF. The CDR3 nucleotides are TGTGCCATCACCGCAGGACTATCGAAGTTGCAGTACTTC.

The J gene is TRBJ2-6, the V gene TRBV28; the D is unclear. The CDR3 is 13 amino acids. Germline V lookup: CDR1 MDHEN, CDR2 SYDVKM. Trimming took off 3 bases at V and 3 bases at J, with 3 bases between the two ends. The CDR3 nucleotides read TGTGCCAGCAGTTTGGGTGGGGCCAACGTCCTGACTTTC. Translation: CASSLGGANVLTF. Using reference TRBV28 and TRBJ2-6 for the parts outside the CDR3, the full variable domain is DVKVTQSSRYLVKRTGEKVFLECVQDMDHENMFWYRQDPGLGLRLIYFSYDVKMKEKGDIPEGYSVSREKKERFSLILESASTNQTSMYLCASSLGGANVLTFGAGSRLTVL.

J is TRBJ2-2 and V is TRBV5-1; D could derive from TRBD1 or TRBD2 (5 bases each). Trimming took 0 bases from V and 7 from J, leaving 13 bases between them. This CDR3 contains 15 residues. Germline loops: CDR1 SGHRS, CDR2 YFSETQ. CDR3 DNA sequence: TGCGCCAGCAGCTTGGGGGACGGCCCTGGCGGGGAGCTGTTTTTT. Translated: CASSLGDGPGGELFF.

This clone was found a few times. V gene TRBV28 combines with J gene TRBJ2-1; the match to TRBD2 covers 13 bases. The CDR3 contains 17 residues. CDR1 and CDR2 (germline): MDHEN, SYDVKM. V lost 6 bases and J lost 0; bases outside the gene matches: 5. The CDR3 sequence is CASRQTSGGSSYNEQFF. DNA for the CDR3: TGTGCCAGCAGGCAGACTAGCGGGGGGAGCTCCTACAATGAGCAGTTCTTC.